One and the same sample provided the 12 T cell receptor beta chains below, sequenced in a study of OX40 agonist ivuxolimab in advanced cancers. Data came from immunoSEQ multiplex PCR; TCRdb stores just in-frame clones and leaves some out. The sample lists 66,000 or so clones; 92% were seen once. The sample consisted of CD4+ or CD8+ T cells sorted from blood, taken in a trial of the OX40 agonist ivuxolimab. Receptor source: an adult with an advanced solid tumor such as melanoma, head and neck, liver or kidney cancer.

V and J are TRBV7-3 and TRBJ2-7, with D perhaps being TRBD1 or TRBD2 (5 bases each). The germline V and J ends were trimmed by 5 bases and 7 bases, with 15 bases remaining between them. Germline-derived CDR1 and CDR2 are SGHTA and FQGTGA. The CDR3 length is 13 residues. This chain's CDR3 is CASSRLRAGEQYF. CDR3 in DNA: TGTGCCAGCAGCCGATTGAGGGCAGGGGAGCAGTACTTC.

V and J are TRBV6-6 and TRBJ2-1, with TRBD2 matching over 7 bases. The CDR3 has 15 amino acids. With 5 bases clipped from V and 0 bases from J, the junction kept 4 bases outside the gene matches. Germline CDR1 reads MNHNY; CDR2 reads SVGAGI (reference sequence). CDR3 coding DNA: TGTGCCAGCAGTCGACTAGCCAGCTCCTACAATGAGCAGTTCTTC. Residues: CASSRLASSYNEQFF.

Only a few counts were recorded for this clone. The chain employs TRBV15 and TRBJ2-1; 7 bases are shared with TRBD1. CDR1 and CDR2 (germline): LNHNV, YYDKDF (reference sequence). The CDR3 runs 13 residues. Trimming removed 5 bases from V and 8 bases from J; junction bases left unmatched: 6. The DNA of the CDR3 is TGTGCCACCAGCGCCCTTACAGGGGATGAGCAGTTCTTC. It specifies CATSALTGDEQFF.

CDR3 loop: CASSLSEGGELFF. The DNA for the CDR3 is TGTGCCAGCAGTTTATCGGAGGGCGGGGAGCTGTTTTTT. The V gene is TRBV28, the J gene TRBJ2-2; D might be TRBD2 (6 bases). The germline gives CDR1 MDHEN, CDR2 SYDVKM. Trimming shortened V by 1 base and J by 7 bases, and 7 bases separated the two germline ends. The CDR3 has 13 residues.

The chain joins TRBV27 to TRBJ2-2; TRBD2 agrees at 11 bases. This CDR3 contains 16 residues. V was pared by 0 bases and J by 5 bases, with 2 bases of the junction left unmatched. Looked up from germline, CDR1 is MNHEY and CDR2 is SMNVEV (reference sequence). CDR3 amino acids: CASSLSPSGGTGELFF. In DNA form, the CDR3 reads TGTGCCAGCAGTTTATCTCCTAGCGGGGGGACCGGGGAGCTGTTTTTT.

The V and J genes are TRBV9 and TRBJ2-2; D gene unclear. In germline, CDR1 is SGDLS, CDR2 YYNGEE. Trimming left V 4 bases short and J 5 bases short, with 6 bases between. This CDR3 contains 12 residues. CDR3 sequence (DNA): TGTGCCAGCAGCTTTGCGACCGGGGAGCTGTTTTTT. It translates to CASSFATGELFF.

This chain uses TRBV9 with TRBJ1-2, with D hard to call. Trimming took 0 bases from V and 6 from J, leaving 9 bases between them. CDR3 length: 13 residues. Per germline, CDR1 SGDLS and CDR2 YYNGEE. The CDR3 DNA sequence: TGTGCCAGCAGCGTAGCGTTCGGAGATGGCTACACCTTC. Protein sequence: CASSVAFGDGYTF.

This clone came up once. The sample has other DNA sequences that encode this CDR3 too. J is TRBJ1-5 and V is TRBV10-3, with D possibly TRBD1 on 5 matching bases. CDR3 length: 16 amino acids. The germline V gene has CDR1 ENHRY and CDR2 SYGVKD. Trimming left V 2 bases short and J 1 base short, with 12 bases between. CDR3 DNA sequence: TGTGCCATCAGTGAGAGGGGAGGGAAGAGCAATCAGCCCCAGCATTTT. Amino acids: CAISERGGKSNQPQHF.

The rearrangement joins TRBV2 to TRBJ1-2; D is ambiguous. V lost 6 bases and J lost 5, with 10 bases in between. This CDR3 region has 12 residues. The germline V gene encodes CDR1 SNHLY and CDR2 FYNNEI. The CDR3 coding sequence is TGTGCCAGCAGAAGTGCGCTATATGGCTACACCTTC. Residues: CASRSALYGYTF.

V gene TRBV6-5 combines with J gene TRBJ2-2, with D possibly being TRBD1 (6 bases). Trimming removed 2 bases from V and 4 bases from J, with 11 bases in between. The CDR3 contains 15 residues. Germline CDR1 reads MNHEY; CDR2 reads SVGAGI. Here the CDR3 DNA reads TGTGCCAGCAGTTACACCCCGGACAGCACCGGGGAGCTGTTTTTT. Its translation is CASSYTPDSTGELFF.

The chain combines TRBV6-1 with TRBJ1-6; D is perhaps TRBD1 (5 bases). In germline, CDR1 is MNHNS, CDR2 SASEGT. Trimming shortened V by 10 bases and J by 5 bases, and 15 bases separated the two germline ends. The CDR3 is made up of 14 amino acids. CDR3 amino acids: CATSGTDHNSPLHF. DNA of the CDR3: TGTGCCACCTCCGGGACGGACCATAATTCACCCCTCCACTTT.

This chain connects TRBV27 to TRBJ2-2; 8 bases are shared with TRBD2. This CDR3 is built from 18 residues. V lost 3 bases, J lost 5 bases, and 14 bases stayed unmatched. Germline lookup yields CDR1 MNHEY and CDR2 SMNVEV (reference sequence). Here the CDR3 reads CASSFYNYAGGATGELFF. As DNA, the CDR3 is TGTGCCAGCAGTTTCTACAACTACGCGGGGGGAGCTACCGGGGAGCTGTTTTTT.